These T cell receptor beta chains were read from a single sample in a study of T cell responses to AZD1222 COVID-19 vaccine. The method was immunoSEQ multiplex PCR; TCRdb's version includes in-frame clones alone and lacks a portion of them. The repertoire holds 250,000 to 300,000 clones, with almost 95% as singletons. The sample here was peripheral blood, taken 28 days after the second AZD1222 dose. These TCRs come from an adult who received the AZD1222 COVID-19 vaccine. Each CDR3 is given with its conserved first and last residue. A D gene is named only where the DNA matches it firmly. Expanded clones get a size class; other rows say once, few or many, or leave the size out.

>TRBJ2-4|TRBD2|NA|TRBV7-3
CASSLSSGGGGKNIQYF
TGTGCCAGCAGCTTAAGTAGTGGCGGCGGGGGCAAAAACATTCAGTACTTC
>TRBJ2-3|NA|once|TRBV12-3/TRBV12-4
CASTPLGADTQYF
TGTGCCAGCACACCGCTGGGGGCAGATACGCAGTATTTT
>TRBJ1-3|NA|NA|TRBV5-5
CASSTFPGGNGNTIYF
TGTGCCAGCAGCACCTTCCCGGGAGGGAATGGAAACACCATATATTTT
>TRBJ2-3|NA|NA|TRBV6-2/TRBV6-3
CASSQGWRQYF
TGTGCCAGCAGTCAGGGATGGCGGCAGTATTTT
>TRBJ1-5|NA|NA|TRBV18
CASSPGGNQPQHF
TGTGCCAGCTCACCGGGCGGCAATCAGCCCCAGCATTTT
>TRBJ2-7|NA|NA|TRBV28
CASSPRVSYEQYF
TGTGCCAGCAGTCCCAGGGTCTCCTACGAGCAGTACTTC
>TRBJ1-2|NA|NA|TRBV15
CATSTTGPYYGYTF
TGTGCCACCAGCACCACGGGACCCTACTATGGCTACACCTTC
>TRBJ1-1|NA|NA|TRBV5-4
CASSLDSSEAFF
TGTGCCAGCAGCTTGGACAGTTCGGAAGCTTTCTTT
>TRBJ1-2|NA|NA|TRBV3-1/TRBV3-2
CASSQTWDPRYGYTF
TGTGCCAGCAGCCAAACCTGGGACCCGAGATATGGCTACACCTTC
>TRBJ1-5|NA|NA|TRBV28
CASSGPGSDQPQHF
TGTGCCAGCAGTGGACCCGGGAGTGATCAGCCCCAGCATTTT
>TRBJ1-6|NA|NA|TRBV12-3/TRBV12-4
CASSLQTESPLHF
TGTGCCAGCAGTTTACAGACAGAATCACCCCTCCACTTT
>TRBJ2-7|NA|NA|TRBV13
CASRRQLANYEQYF
TGTGCCAGCCGCCGACAACTTGCAAACTACGAGCAGTACTTC
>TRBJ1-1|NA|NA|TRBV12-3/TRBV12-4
CASSRQGWAFF
TGTGCCAGCAGCCGTCAAGGGTGGGCTTTCTTT
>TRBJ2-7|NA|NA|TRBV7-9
CASSLTSYEQYF
TGTGCCAGCAGCTTAACATCCTACGAGCAGTACTTC
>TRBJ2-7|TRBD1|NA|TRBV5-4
CASSSWDREEQYF
TGTGCCAGCAGCTCCTGGGACAGGGAAGAGCAGTACTTC
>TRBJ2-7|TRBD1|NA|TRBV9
CASSVGQVNYEQYF
TGTGCCAGCAGCGTCGGACAGGTGAACTACGAGCAGTACTTC
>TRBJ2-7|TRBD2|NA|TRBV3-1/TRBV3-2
CASSQSILAGGVTYEQYF
TGTGCCAGCAGCCAATCCATTCTAGCGGGAGGGGTCACCTACGAGCAGTACTTC
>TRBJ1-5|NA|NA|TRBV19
CASTPIAGTQPQHF
TGTGCCAGTACTCCGATCGCGGGGACTCAGCCCCAGCATTTT
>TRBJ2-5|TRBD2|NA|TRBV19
CASSMGTSPETQYF
TGTGCCAGTAGTATGGGGACTAGCCCCGAGACCCAGTACTTC
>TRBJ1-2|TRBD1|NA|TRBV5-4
CASSLGQGALSPGYTF
TGTGCCAGCAGCTTGGGACAGGGGGCGCTTTCTCCTGGCTACACCTTC
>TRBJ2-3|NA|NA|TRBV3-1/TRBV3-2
CASSWGPVPGTDTQYF
TGTGCCAGCAGCTGGGGCCCCGTCCCTGGCACAGATACGCAGTATTTT
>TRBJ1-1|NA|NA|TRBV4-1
CASSLGPDTEAFF
TGCGCCAGCAGCCTAGGACCGGACACTGAAGCTTTCTTT
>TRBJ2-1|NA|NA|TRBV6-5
CASSYGVDEQFF
TGTGCCAGCAGTTACGGAGTCGATGAGCAGTTCTTC
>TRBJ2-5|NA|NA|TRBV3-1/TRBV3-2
CASSQGSFRPRETQYF
TGTGCCAGCAGCCAAGGAAGTTTCAGACCCAGGGAGACCCAGTACTTC
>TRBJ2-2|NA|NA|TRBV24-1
CATSDLGVPGELFF
TGTGCCACCAGTGATTTAGGCGTGCCCGGGGAGCTGTTTTTT
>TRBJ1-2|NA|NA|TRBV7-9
CASSFRGGGTF
TGTGCCAGCAGCTTTCGGGGAGGGGGCACCTTC
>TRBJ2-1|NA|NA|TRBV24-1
CATSRWDSRGEQFF
TGTGCCACCAGTCGTTGGGACAGCCGGGGGGAGCAGTTCTTC
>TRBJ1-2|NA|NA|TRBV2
CASSSGTSDGYTF
TGTGCCAGCAGCTCTGGGACTTCAGATGGCTACACCTTC